This entry lists 14 T cell receptor beta chains sequenced from one sample in a study of naive and memory T cell subsets. An equimolar mix of two oligonucleotides served as the beta constant-region primer for TRBC1 and TRBC2. Four rounds of PCR amplified the ligated cDNA using nested alpha and beta constant-region primers plus SP2. TCRdb used MiXCR to reprocess the UMI-ligation and nested PCR reads, holding one entry per CDR3 protein. Here the sample spans 95,000 to 150,000 distinct CDR3 sequences, 35% to 40% being singletons. Sequencing input: central memory CD4+ T cells from blood. These TCRs come from a human donor in good health.

This clonotype was seen more than once but under ten times. The CDR3 DNA reads TGTGCCAGTAGTATGTCCTTATACAATGAGCAGTTCTTC. This codes for CASSMSLYNEQFF. The chain joins TRBV19 to TRBJ2-1; D call uncertain. The V gene's germline CDR1 is LNHDA and CDR2 SQIVND (reference sequence). The V end was cut by 3 bases, the J end by 4 bases, with 7 bases between. This CDR3 comprises 13 residues.

This chain links TRBV10-3 with TRBJ2-1; 12 bases match TRBD2. Trimming cost V 6 bases and J 7 bases; bases outside gene matches: 4. The CDR3 has 14 amino acids. Germline CDR1 is ENHRY and CDR2 is SYGVKD. The CDR3 sequence: CAIRTSGSWNEQFF. In DNA form, the CDR3 reads TGTGCCATCAGGACTAGCGGGAGCTGGAATGAGCAGTTCTTC.

The chain carries TRBV20-1 and TRBJ2-7, with 8 nucleotides matching TRBD1. The CDR3 totals 15 residues. Germline V gene sequence: CDR1 DFQATT, CDR2 SNEGSKA (reference sequence). With 0 bases clipped from V and 9 bases from J, the junction kept 13 bases outside the gene matches. The CDR3 nucleotides read TGCAGTGCTAGAGATCCGGACAGGGACCACGACGGGCAGTACTTC. Its translation is CSARDPDRDHDGQYF.

This clonotype was seen more than once but under ten times. The rearrangement uses TRBV20-1 and TRBJ2-2; 8 nucleotides align to TRBD2. The CDR3 has 15 residues. Germline values: CDR1 DFQATT, CDR2 SNEGSKA (reference sequence). V shed 6 bases and J 5 bases; nucleotides not matched to a gene: 11. CDR3 sequence: CSAERGSGKTGELFF. CDR3 DNA: TGCAGTGCGGAGAGGGGTAGCGGGAAAACCGGGGAGCTGTTTTTT.

CDR3 region: CASLPSGRDYTF. CDR3 DNA sequence: TGTGCCAGCCTCCCCTCGGGTCGCGACTACACCTTC. The rearrangement uses TRBV6-6 and TRBJ1-2; D unclear. Germline V gives CDR1 MNHNY, CDR2 SVGAGI (reference sequence). V was clipped by 8 bases and J by 10 bases, with 17 bases between them. The length of the CDR3 is 12 residues.

This clonotype was recorded a few times. The V call is TRBV7-9, the J call TRBJ1-2, with D unclear. The germline CDR1 and CDR2 sequences are SEHNR and FQNEAQ (reference sequence). V gave up 4 bases and J gave up 2 bases, with 17 bases separating them. The CDR3 is 16 amino acids. The CDR3 loop reads CASSSKAETGNYGYTF. DNA of the CDR3: TGTGCCAGCAGCTCGAAAGCTGAAACGGGAAACTATGGCTACACCTTC. Variable domain in full (rest from reference TRBV7-9 and TRBJ1-2): DTGVSQNPRHKITKRGQNVTFRCDPISEHNRLYWYRQTLGQGPEFLTYFQNEAQLEKSRLLSDRFSAERPKGSFSTLEIQRTEQGDSAMYLCASSSKAETGNYGYTFGSGTRLTVV.

In this sample, this clonotype turned up a few times. V is TRBV9 and J is TRBJ2-1; D is unclear. V was shortened by 0 bases and J by 3 bases, with 13 bases between the two germline ends. The CDR3 contains 16 residues. Germline V gene sequence: CDR1 SGDLS, CDR2 YYNGEE. The CDR3 spells CASSVAARLGYNEQFF. The DNA of the CDR3 is TGTGCCAGCAGCGTAGCCGCGAGGTTGGGCTACAATGAGCAGTTCTTC.

The V call is TRBV6-1, the J call TRBJ1-5, with TRBD1 matching over 7 bases. Germline V gene sequence: CDR1 MNHNS, CDR2 SASEGT. V dropped 4 bases and J dropped 9; count of bases not matched to a gene: 12. There are 15 residues in the CDR3. The chain's CDR3 is CASSAGTEASRPQHF. The CDR3 DNA sequence: TGTGCCAGCAGTGCCGGGACAGAGGCGTCTCGGCCCCAGCATTTT.

A few counts support this clonotype. V and J are TRBV24-1 and TRBJ1-5; TRBD1 agrees at 8 bases. V lost 9 bases, J lost 1 base, and 13 bases stayed unmatched. CDR3 size: 17 residues. Germline lookup yields CDR1 KGHDR and CDR2 SFDVKD. CDR3 sequence (DNA): TGTGCCACCCGACGTAAAGACAGGGGAGCCAGCAATCAGCCCCAGCATTTT. This gives the protein CATRRKDRGASNQPQHF.

There are a few counts of this clonotype. The CDR3 protein is CASSLRPGRDYEQYF. In DNA, the CDR3 is TGTGCCAGCAGTTTGAGACCCGGACGGGACTACGAGCAGTACTTC. The chain carries TRBV28 and TRBJ2-7; a possible D gene is TRBD2 (5 bases). Trimming cost V 3 bases and J 3 bases, with 15 bases left between them. The germline V gene encodes CDR1 MDHEN and CDR2 SYDVKM. The CDR3 runs 15 residues.

V is TRBV6-1 and J is TRBJ2-7, with D perhaps assigned TRBD1 or TRBD2 (6 bases each). Trimming took off 8 bases at V and 4 bases at J, with 18 bases between the two ends. This CDR3 has 14 amino acids. Germline CDR1 MNHNS, CDR2 SASEGT. CDR3 DNA: TGTGCCAGCGGGGGGCGGAGGGATTCATACGAGCAGTACTTC. It is translated as CASGGRRDSYEQYF.

The chain recombines TRBV4-2 with TRBJ1-2; D unclear. The germline V gene encodes CDR1 LGHNA and CDR2 YNFKEQ. This CDR3 has 14 amino acids. The V and J ends lost 0 bases and 0 bases respectively, with 5 bases between them. The CDR3 DNA sequence: TGTGCCAGCAGCCAAGACCATTCTAACTATGGCTACACCTTC. It encodes CASSQDHSNYGYTF.

The V and J genes are TRBV5-1 and TRBJ1-1; D is unresolved. Germline values: CDR1 SGHRS, CDR2 YFSETQ. This CDR3 has 13 residues. V lost 6 bases and J lost 1, with 10 bases in between. The chain's CDR3 is CASKVHTNTEAFF. The CDR3 DNA reads as TGCGCCAGCAAAGTACACACGAACACTGAAGCTTTCTTT.

The V and J genes are TRBV11-2 and TRBJ2-7; D is unclear. The germline V gene has CDR1 SGHAT and CDR2 FQNNGV. This CDR3 is 15 amino acids long. Trimming shortened V by 0 bases and J by 4 bases, and 13 bases separated the two germline ends. CDR3 amino acids: CASSLEVNNRYEQYF. CDR3 nucleotides: TGTGCCAGCAGCTTAGAAGTGAACAATCGGTACGAGCAGTACTTC.